A selection of T cell receptor beta chains follows, all from one sample in a study of blood T cells in healthy people across ages. TCRdb independently ran MiXCR on the 5' RACE reads; one entry per CDR3 protein. The data contain about 1 million distinct CDR3 sequences, under 30% of them singletons. The sample also formed part of further work on T cells of mothers and their children.

Sequencing used blood. All receptors derive from a girl aged 2-10 years in good health. Each CDR3 is given with its conserved first and last residue. The D gene is left open where the match is weak. Expanded clones get a size class; other rows say once, few or many, or leave the size out.

>TRBV4-1|TRBJ2-2|TRBD2|NA|20
CASSRSGLAGGNSNTGELFF
TGCGCCAGCAGCCGTTCGGGACTAGCGGGGGGTAATTCGAACACCGGGGAGCTGTTTTTT
>TRBV2|TRBJ1-2|NA|few|15
CASSEQEGIGYGYTF
TGTGCCAGCAGTGAACAGGAAGGAATCGGCTATGGCTACACCTTC
>TRBV7-9|TRBJ1-2|TRBD1|few|15
CASSFNSEGARGYTF
TGTGCCAGCAGCTTTAACTCCGAGGGGGCGCGTGGCTACACCTTC
>TRBV5-5|TRBJ2-6|NA|NA|19
CASSGDTAFPLSGANVLTF
TGTGCCAGCAGCGGGGACACAGCCTTTCCCCTCTCTGGGGCCAACGTCCTGACTTTC
>TRBV7-9|TRBJ2-3|NA|few|16
CASSPVGQPSTDTQYF
TGTGCCAGCAGCCCAGTGGGGCAGCCTAGCACAGATACGCAGTATTTT
>TRBV2|TRBJ1-5|TRBD1|few|15
CASSGQGEGNQPQHF
TGTGCCAGCAGCGGACAGGGGGAGGGCAATCAGCCCCAGCATTTT
>TRBV20-1|TRBJ2-7|NA|NA|17
CSARDPTSGGLPYEQYF
TGCAGTGCTAGAGACCCTACGAGTGGGGGTCTACCTTACGAGCAGTACTTC
>TRBV3-1|TRBJ2-7|TRBD2|NA|15
CASSHGRAGSYEQYF
TGTGCCAGCAGCCACGGGAGGGCCGGGAGTTACGAGCAGTACTTC
>TRBV7-9|TRBJ1-1|NA|NA|15
CASSPRAPANAEAFF
TGTGCCAGCAGCCCCAGAGCCCCGGCGAACGCTGAAGCTTTCTTT
>TRBV6-1|TRBJ1-2|TRBD1|few|15
CASSEGAGGYYGYTF
TGTGCCAGCAGTGAAGGGGCAGGGGGCTATTATGGCTACACCTTC
>TRBV27|TRBJ1-3|NA|few|15
CASSFRGRTGNTIYF
TGTGCCAGCAGTTTCCGGGGGCGGACGGGAAACACCATATATTTT
>TRBV5-1|TRBJ2-5|TRBD2|NA|17
CASSEAAGGAEGETQYF
TGCGCCAGCAGCGAAGCAGCGGGAGGCGCGGAGGGAGAGACCCAGTACTTC
>TRBV29-1|TRBJ2-5|NA|NA|13
CSVAEVPRETQYF
TGCAGCGTTGCGGAAGTCCCAAGGGAGACCCAGTACTTC
>TRBV10-1|TRBJ2-2|TRBD1|NA|13
CASQDRGTGELFF
TGCGCCAGCCAGGACAGGGGCACCGGGGAGCTGTTTTTT
>TRBV29-1|TRBJ1-1|NA|NA|10
CSVFKGEAFF
TGCAGCGTTTTTAAGGGTGAAGCTTTCTTT
>TRBV28|TRBJ1-5|TRBD1|few|15
CASSYPGQEYQPQHF
TGTGCCAGCAGTTATCCGGGACAGGAATATCAGCCCCAGCATTTT
>TRBV5-5|TRBJ2-1|NA|few|14
CASSLYSPDGEQFF
TGTGCCAGCAGCTTGTACAGCCCTGACGGTGAGCAGTTCTTC
>TRBV7-2|TRBJ2-7|NA|NA|14
CASSLGNRVYEQYF
TGTGCCAGCAGCTTAGGGAACAGGGTCTACGAGCAGTACTTC
>TRBV25-1|TRBJ1-1|TRBD1|NA|14
CASRGTGDSTEAFF
TGTGCCAGCAGGGGGACAGGGGATTCAACTGAAGCTTTCTTT
>TRBV6-1|TRBJ2-5|NA|few|15
CASSEEWGLQETQYF
TGTGCCAGCAGTGAAGAGTGGGGCCTCCAAGAGACCCAGTACTTC
>TRBV7-8|TRBJ2-5|NA|many|13
CAGRGRAQETQYF
TGTGCCGGCCGGGGAAGGGCGCAAGAGACCCAGTACTTC
>TRBV7-6|TRBJ1-2|NA|NA|14
CASSSQGGRHGYTF
TGTGCCAGCAGCTCTCAGGGAGGACGACATGGCTACACCTTC
>TRBV24-1|TRBJ2-1|TRBD2|few|19
CATSDHAGTSLSSYNEQFF
TGTGCCACCAGTGATCACGCCGGGACTAGCCTGAGCTCCTACAATGAGCAGTTCTTC
>TRBV7-8|TRBJ2-5|TRBD1|few|15
CASSLEPGQQETQYF
TGTGCCAGCAGCTTAGAGCCGGGACAGCAAGAGACCCAGTACTTC
>TRBV5-1|TRBJ2-1|NA|many|15
CASSPLAGSYNEQFF
TGCGCCAGCAGCCCCCTAGCAGGCTCCTACAATGAGCAGTTCTTC
>TRBV3-1|TRBJ2-3|NA|few|14
CASSQGDNTDTQYF
TGTGCCAGCAGCCAAGGGGACAACACAGATACGCAGTATTTT
>TRBV27|TRBJ2-1|TRBD2|NA|14
CASSPQREGGEQFF
TGTGCCAGCAGTCCCCAGCGGGAGGGTGGTGAGCAGTTCTTC
>TRBV4-1|TRBJ2-7|NA|NA|14
CASSQVTGRGEQYF
TGCGCCAGCAGCCAAGTGACTGGACGTGGGGAGCAGTACTTC
>TRBV6-5|TRBJ2-3|NA|few|14
CASSYGDSTDTQYF
TGTGCCAGCAGTTACGGGGACTCCACAGATACGCAGTATTTT
>TRBV19|TRBJ2-5|TRBD2|NA|16
CASSIGLAGLQETQYF
TGTGCCAGTAGTATTGGACTAGCGGGGCTCCAAGAGACCCAGTACTTC
>TRBV28|TRBJ2-4|NA|NA|15
CASSTGNFNRNIQYF
TGTGCCAGCAGCACCGGTAATTTCAACAGAAATATTCAGTACTTC
>TRBV4-1|TRBJ1-6|NA|NA|11
CASSQDRRTHF
TGCGCCAGCAGCCAAGACAGGCGGACTCACTTT
>TRBV7-9|TRBJ2-7|NA|NA|13
CASSYRDIYEQYF
TGTGCCAGCAGCTACCGGGACATCTACGAGCAGTACTTC
>TRBV10-3|TRBJ2-5|NA|few|14
CAISESLASETQYF
TGTGCCATCAGTGAATCCCTAGCATCAGAGACCCAGTACTTC
>TRBV10-3|TRBJ2-5|TRBD1|once|20
CAISDPEDRASFVTLEEQYF
TGTGCCATCAGTGACCCAGAGGACAGGGCAAGCTTTGTGACCCTCGAAGAGCAGTACTTC
>TRBV4-2|TRBJ1-4|NA|NA|13
CASASATNEKLFF
TGTGCCAGCGCAAGTGCAACTAACGAAAAACTGTTCTTT
>TRBV13|TRBJ1-1|NA|few|15
CASTTLRGLGTEAFF
TGTGCCAGCACCACTCTCAGGGGATTGGGCACTGAAGCTTTCTTT
>TRBV24-1|TRBJ2-1|NA|few|12
CATSDSGDEQFF
TGTGCCACCAGTGATTCGGGGGATGAGCAGTTCTTC
>TRBV13|TRBJ2-5|TRBD1|NA|15
CASSYRRGLTETQYF
TGTGCCAGCAGCTATCGCAGGGGGCTTACGGAGACCCAGTACTTC
>TRBV7-2|TRBJ1-5|NA|NA|15
CASSSNHQLNQPQHF
TGTGCCAGCAGCTCGAACCACCAGCTCAATCAGCCCCAGCATTTT
>TRBV7-3|TRBJ1-3|NA|NA|15
CASGDEGGVGNTIYF
TGTGCCAGCGGAGACGAAGGGGGGGTCGGAAACACCATATATTTT
>TRBV12-3/TRBV12-4|TRBJ2-3|NA|few|14
CASSLGQPTDTQYF
TGTGCCAGCAGTTTAGGGCAGCCAACAGATACGCAGTATTTT
>TRBV11-2|TRBJ2-3|TRBD2|NA|15
CASSWRGGNPDTQYF
TGTGCCAGCAGTTGGCGGGGGGGCAATCCAGATACGCAGTATTTT
>TRBV29-1|TRBJ2-7|NA|NA|17
CSVAIPAIAAGTYEQYF
TGCAGCGTTGCAATCCCGGCAATTGCGGCAGGGACCTACGAGCAGTACTTC
>TRBV29-1|TRBJ2-5|NA|NA|14
CSVVPGRLKETQYF
TGCAGCGTTGTCCCGGGCAGATTAAAAGAGACCCAGTACTTC
>TRBV13|TRBJ1-2|NA|few|14
CASSLLLGTDGYTF
TGTGCCAGCAGCTTACTGTTAGGGACGGATGGCTACACCTTC
>TRBV6-5|TRBJ1-4|NA|NA|15
CASSYRGATNEKLFF
TGTGCCAGCAGTTACAGGGGTGCAACTAATGAAAAACTGTTTTTT
>TRBV28|TRBJ1-2|NA|NA|14
CASGHGGGDYGYTF
TGTGCCAGCGGCCACGGAGGGGGAGACTATGGCTACACCTTC
>TRBV6-5|TRBJ1-4|NA|few|16
CASARLEGVEGEKLFF
TGTGCCAGCGCACGCCTCGAGGGGGTCGAGGGTGAAAAACTGTTTTTT
>TRBV12-3/TRBV12-4|TRBJ2-3|NA|few|16
CASSFGADTNSDTQYF
TGTGCCAGCAGTTTTGGGGCGGACACAAACTCAGATACGCAGTATTTT
>TRBV6-1|TRBJ1-5|TRBD1|NA|16
CASSDRKTGGNQPQHF
TGTGCCAGCAGTGACCGTAAAACAGGGGGGAATCAGCCCCAGCATTTT